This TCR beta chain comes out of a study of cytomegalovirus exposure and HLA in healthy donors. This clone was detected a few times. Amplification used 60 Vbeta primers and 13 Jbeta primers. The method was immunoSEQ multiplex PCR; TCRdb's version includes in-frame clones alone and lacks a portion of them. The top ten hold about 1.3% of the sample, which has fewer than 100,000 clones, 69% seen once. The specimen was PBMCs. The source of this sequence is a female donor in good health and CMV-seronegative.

CDR3 nucleotides: TGTGCCAGCAGCTTGGGGGACAGGGTGAACACTGAAGCTTTCTTT. Protein sequence: CASSLGDRVNTEAFF. The chain carries TRBV5-8 and TRBJ1-1, with 9 positions matching TRBD1. V gave up 0 bases and J gave up 0 bases; unmatched junction bases: 0. Per the germline V gene, CDR1 is SGHTS and CDR2 is YDEGEE. The CDR3 covers 15 residues. The complete variable domain, with remaining parts taken from reference TRBV5-8 and TRBJ1-1, reads EAGVTQSPTHLIKTRGQQATLRCSPISGHTSVYWYQQALGLGLQFLLWYDEGEERNRGNFPPRFSGRQFPNYSSELNVNALELEDSALYLCASSLGDRVNTEAFFGQGTRLTVV.